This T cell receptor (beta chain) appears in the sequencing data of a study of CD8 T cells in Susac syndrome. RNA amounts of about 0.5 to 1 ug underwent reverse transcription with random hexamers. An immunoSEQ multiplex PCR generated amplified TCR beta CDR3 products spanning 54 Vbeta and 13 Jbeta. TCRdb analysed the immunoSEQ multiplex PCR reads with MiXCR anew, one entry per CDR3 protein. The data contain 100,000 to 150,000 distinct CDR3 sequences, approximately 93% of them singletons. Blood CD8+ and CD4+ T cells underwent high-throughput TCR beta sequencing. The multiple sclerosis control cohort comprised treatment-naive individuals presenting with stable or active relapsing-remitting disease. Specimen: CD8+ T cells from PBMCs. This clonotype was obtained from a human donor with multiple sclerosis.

CDR3 amino acids: CASSSVDRGLSDTQYF. The CDR3 DNA is TGTGCCAGCAGCTCGGTCGACAGGGGGCTGTCAGATACGCAGTATTTT. The chain carries TRBV13 and TRBJ2-3, with 10 bases lining up with TRBD1. V lost 4 bases and J lost 4; bases outside the gene matches: 8. This CDR3 comprises 16 residues. The germline gives CDR1 PRHDT, CDR2 FYEKMQ (reference sequence).